This record covers a single T cell receptor beta chain. Its antigen is not yet known. Per-base quality was not reported, and no clone a single base away is much larger than it. The data were obtained in a study of blood T cell repertoires in COVID-19 (dated by TCRdb to 2019 to 2021). For the wider study: The collaborator samples originated in the United States, Italy and Spain and spanned the acute and convalescent phases of COVID-19. The dataset comprised deeply sampled blood TCRbeta repertoires from subjects exposed to, actively infected with, or recovered from COVID-19. Samples came from the ongoing ImmuneRACE study (first 160 participants) plus 1,254 subjects from 6 global collaborators. The prospective study material was composed of cDNA or gDNA derived from T cells, B-cell-depleted T cells, or PBMCs. Sample metadata almost always included a de-identified subject ID, COVID-19 status, age in years and sex. A freely available public database, intended as a resource for researchers studying the immune response to SARS-CoV-2, is where the repertoires were released. Where HLA class I and class II types were available, the types were taken from metadata supplied by the sample provider, not from assay-based typing.

One collaborating source in Seattle enrolled patients during active infection and followed them longitudinally through the course of disease. Each collaborating institution followed its own protocols to collect whole blood in K2EDTA tubes. Collaborator samples were shipped for TCRbeta analysis as frozen whole blood, isolated PBMCs, or DNA extracted from either sample type. The research as a whole found: How much clinical and demographic metadata was included differed by source and by participant, and the metadata was provided uncurated.

The immunoSEQ Assay, a bias-controlled multiplex PCR, was used to amplify TCRbeta CDR3 regions from genomic DNA. Processing in the source paper ran as follows. The number of nucleated cells in each sample was estimated from the amplification of reference gene primers within the assay. To quantify the absolute abundance of each unique TCRbeta CDR3 rearrangement, sequence reads were collapsed and filtered. Productive Simpson clonality was computed per sample as the square root of Simpson's diversity index over productive rearrangements. The table was pulled from immuneACCESS by TCRdb, which kept in-frame rearrangements only. Such tables lose some clones; where checked, under half of the loss comes from unresolved V genes, and the rest has no known cause. The DNA gave D and trimming, while V, J and clone size come from that table. The sample profile shows about 180,000 clones; 80% to 85% of them were found once. The top ten clonotypes cover 10% to 15% of the sample.

Reading from cysteine to phenylalanine, the CDR3 counts 14 amino acids. The DNA shown is the 42-base CDR3, in frame from base 1. Cut back by 1 base and 6 bases, the V and J ends lie 7 bases apart. CDR1 and CDR2 (SNHLY, FYNNEI) derive from the germline V gene. This receptor was taken from a woman of 80 years or more with COVID-19, enrolled during active disease. The sequence links TRBV2 to TRBJ1-6; the D gene identity is not certain. Sequenced input: peripheral blood. The CDR3 sequence is CASSEGQINSPLHF. In nucleotide form, the sequence is TGTGCCAGCAGTGAAGGGCAGATTAATTCACCCCTCCACTTT.